This TCR beta chain was sequenced for a study of response to subunit inactivated influenza vaccine. Each CDR3 protein gets one entry after TCRdb re-called the RT-PCR reads with MiXCR. The sample records more than 700,000 distinct CDR3 sequences, around 20% being singletons. Trimming shortened V by 1 base and J by 4 bases, and 17 bases separated the two germline ends. Germline V lookup: CDR1 DFQATT, CDR2 SNEGSKA (reference sequence). This CDR3 region has 17 residues. This sample comprised PBMCs from blood, obtained around 5 days after vaccination. This clonotype originated in a man between 50 and 59 years old who received an inactivated influenza vaccine. The rearrangement links TRBV20-1 to TRBJ2-6; TRBD1 or TRBD2 may be the D gene (5 bases each). CDR3 in DNA: TGCAGTGCTAGAGGGGGGAAAGACAGCCCAGGGGCCAACGTCCTGACTTTC. This encodes CSARGGKDSPGANVLTF.